This T cell receptor beta chain appears in the sequencing data of a study of spatial heterogeneity in lung cancer. Sample share makes this clonotype medium-sized. Its specificity is not known. Study-level results: Detection of ubiquitous tumor TCRs in blood was higher at resection than follow-up.

The CDR3 has 13 amino acids. The germline V gene encodes CDR1 SGHRS and CDR2 YFSETQ. V shed 4 bases and J shed 5 bases, with 10 bases lying between them. The study tagged each TCR cDNA molecule with a unique molecular identifier. TCRdb redid the calling of the 5' RACE reads with MiXCR, one entry per CDR3 protein. The sample yields roughly 5,000 distinct CDR3 sequences, roughly a sixth seen once. Stated time point: sample taken at primary tumor resection. No cells were sorted before sequencing. The whole RNA sequenced was extracted from tumor, nontumor lung or frozen PBMC. Samples were donated by 72 untreated early-stage non-small cell lung cancer patients.

This sequence originates from a male donor with early-stage non-small cell lung cancer. The chain couples TRBV5-1 to TRBJ1-5; D uncertain. Sample: PBMCs, taken at surgery. The chain's CDR3 is CASSPNRDQPQHF. CDR3 sequence (DNA): TGCGCCAGCAGCCCCAATAGGGATCAGCCCCAGCATTTT.